This TCR beta chain was retrieved from a study of cytomegalovirus exposure and HLA in healthy donors. With 60 Vbeta and 13 Jbeta primers, the PCR was carried out. Repertoires were generated with immunoSEQ multiplex PCR, while TCRdb's copy carries only in-frame clones and drops some. The sample consists of fewer than 100,000 clones, roughly 76% of them appearing once. This clone turned up a few times. Distinct nucleotide sequences in the sample also encode this CDR3. This TCR derives from a female donor in good health and CMV-seronegative. The sample consisted of PBMCs.

For the CDR3, the DNA is TGTGCCAGCAGCTTAGCGGGCCTCACAGATACGCAGTATTTT. This translates into CASSLAGLTDTQYF. The genes are TRBV7-8 and TRBJ2-3; D is undetermined. Germline lookup yields CDR1 SGHVS and CDR2 FQNEAQ. Trimming stripped 0 bases from V and 2 bases from J, with 6 bases between. The CDR3 extends over 14 amino acids.